These 31 T cell receptor beta chains came from one sample sequenced in a study of blood T cell repertoires in COVID-19. TCRdb's table, derived via immunoSEQ multiplex PCR, lists solely in-frame clones and lacks some. The sample lists under 150,000 clones; over 75% were seen once. Sequenced input: peripheral blood. These receptor sequences come from an elderly man with acute or convalescent COVID-19.

This sequence joins TRBV3-1 (or the pseudogene TRBV3-2) and TRBJ1-2, with no clear D. This CDR3 has 15 residues. Between the trimmed V and J ends, which lost 1 base and 5 bases, there was a span of 14 bases. Germline V gives CDR1 LGHDT, CDR2 YNNKEL (reference sequence). CDR3 sequence: CASSQVMSGRYGYTF. The DNA of the CDR3 is TGTGCCAGCAGCCAAGTGATGTCTGGGAGATATGGCTACACCTTC.

The chain carries TRBV2 and TRBJ2-7; TRBD2 aligns across 12 bases. The ends lost 3 bases at V and 0 bases at J; junction bases unmatched: 3. Germline CDR1 is SNHLY and CDR2 is FYNNEI. The CDR3 extends over 16 amino acids. The CDR3: CASSDRTSGTSYEQYF. The CDR3 nucleotides are TGTGCCAGCAGTGACCGGACTAGCGGGACCTCCTACGAGCAGTACTTC.

As DNA, the CDR3 is TGTGCCAGCAGGCCGGTCGTCACAGATACGCAGTATTTT. Translating it yields CASRPVVTDTQYF. This chain joins TRBV6-5 and TRBJ2-3, with no clear D. Trimming removed 6 bases from V and 2 bases from J, with 9 bases in between. CDR1 and CDR2 (germline): MNHEY, SVGAGI. CDR3 length: 13 residues.

The V gene is TRBV12-3 or TRBV12-4, the J gene TRBJ1-2; D is uncertain. V was pared by 4 bases and J by 2 bases, with 5 bases between. The CDR3 is made up of 12 amino acids. CDR3 DNA: TGTGCCAGCAGTTCAAGCAACTATGGCTACACCTTC. Amino acid sequence: CASSSSNYGYTF.

The chain links TRBV27 to TRBJ1-2; D gene ambiguous. Germline V gene data show CDR1 as MNHEY and CDR2 as SMNVEV (reference sequence). The CDR3 is 12 amino acids. V lost 6 bases and J 3 bases, leaving 8 bases between the germline ends. The CDR3 bases are TGTGCCAGCAGGGGAGGCTACTATGGCTACACCTTC. This encodes CASRGGYYGYTF.

This clone was detected once. This chain joins TRBV19 and TRBJ1-1, with D possibly matching TRBD1 (5 bases). Trimming took 9 bases from V and 4 from J, leaving 18 bases between them. This CDR3 has 14 residues. The V gene's germline CDR1 is LNHDA and CDR2 SQIVND (reference sequence). CDR3 region: CASRDQGGSTEAFF. The DNA for the CDR3 is TGTGCCAGCCGGGACCAGGGAGGCAGCACTGAAGCTTTCTTT. The complete variable domain, with remaining parts taken from reference TRBV19 and TRBJ1-1, reads DGGITQSPKYLFRKEGQNVTLSCEQNLNHDAMYWYRQDPGQGLRLIYYSQIVNDFQKGDIAEGYSVSREKKESFPLTVTSAQKNPTAFYLCASRDQGGSTEAFFGQGTRLTVV.

The chain links TRBV27 to TRBJ2-4, with D perhaps TRBD2 (5 bases). Germline CDR1 reads MNHEY; CDR2 reads SMNVEV (reference sequence). The length of the CDR3 is 16 residues. V lost 8 bases and J lost 7, with 24 bases in between. The DNA of the CDR3 is TGTGCCAGCTCTCCTTCTGGGGAGATTTGGTTGAACATTCAGTACTTC. Residues: CASSPSGEIWLNIQYF.

The chain couples TRBV21-1 to TRBJ2-1; whether TRBD1, the table's D call, matches the DNA was not checked. TRBV21-1 is shown as a pseudogene. This CDR3 has 14 residues. The CDR3 DNA reads as TGTGCCAGCAGCAAAGTGGGCGACTACAATGAGCAGTTCTTC. Amino acids: CASSKVGDYNEQFF.

This clone appeared a single time. The chain is built from TRBV5-1 and TRBJ1-4, with TRBD1 as a possible D gene (5 bases). This CDR3 spans 14 amino acids. V lost 7 bases and J lost 8, with 18 bases in between. Germline V gene sequence: CDR1 SGHRS, CDR2 YFSETQ. In DNA form, the CDR3 reads TGCGCCAGCGGTCCTCAGGGCCTGGGGGAAAAACTGTTTTTT. Residues: CASGPQGLGEKLFF.

V is TRBV24-1 and J is TRBJ1-6; D is possibly TRBD1 (6 bases). The ends were cut back, 3 bases at V and 12 bases at J, with 8 bases in the middle. The CDR3 spans 12 residues. CDR1 KGHDR and CDR2 SFDVKD come from the germline V gene. CDR3 protein: CATSDIRGPLHF. Here the CDR3 DNA reads TGTGCCACCAGTGATATCAGGGGACCCCTCCACTTT.

A single count supports this clone. The chain links TRBV7-9 to TRBJ1-5, with 10 bases identical to TRBD1. V lost 4 bases, J lost 5 bases, and 5 bases stayed unmatched. The germline CDR1 and CDR2 sequences are SEHNR and FQNEAQ (reference sequence). The CDR3 contains 15 residues. The chain's CDR3 is CASSSGTGEYQPQHF. The CDR3 region has the DNA TGTGCCAGCAGCTCCGGGACAGGGGAATATCAGCCCCAGCATTTT.

V gene TRBV25-1 combines with J gene TRBJ1-4; TRBD1 aligns across 7 bases. V lost 6 bases to trimming and J lost 2 bases; unmatched junction nucleotides: 6. This CDR3 is 15 amino acids long. Looked up from germline, CDR1 is MGHDK and CDR2 is SYGVNS. CDR3 sequence reads: CASSQTGPTNEKLFF. The CDR3 DNA reads as TGTGCCAGCAGCCAGACAGGGCCTACTAATGAAAAACTGTTTTTT.

The V call is TRBV7-2, the J call TRBJ1-1, with D tentatively TRBD1 (6 bases). The CDR3 spans 16 residues. Per the germline V gene, CDR1 is SGHTA and CDR2 is FQGNSA. Trimming shortened V by 0 bases and J by 2 bases, and 13 bases separated the two germline ends. CDR3 loop: CASSLASTGHNTEAFF. The CDR3 DNA is TGTGCCAGCAGCTTAGCGTCGACAGGACATAACACTGAAGCTTTCTTT.

With regard to this clone: This specimen includes other DNA sequences encoding the same CDR3. The V and J genes are TRBV28 and TRBJ1-1; tentative D call: TRBD1 (6 bases). The CDR3 has 14 amino acids. The V end was cut by 3 bases, the J end by 5 bases, with 13 bases between. CDR1 MDHEN and CDR2 SYDVKM come from the germline V gene. The CDR3 region is CASSLGQGRTEAFF. The CDR3 coding sequence is TGTGCCAGCAGTTTGGGTCAGGGGCGTACTGAAGCTTTCTTT.

The V call is TRBV28, the J call TRBJ1-5; D possibly corresponds to TRBD1 (5 bases). The length of the CDR3 is 17 residues. V dropped 3 bases and J dropped 5 bases, with 20 bases sitting between them. Germline lookup yields CDR1 MDHEN and CDR2 SYDVKM. This CDR3 is CASSLIPPQQGYQPQHF. The CDR3 DNA reads as TGTGCCAGCAGTTTGATTCCCCCTCAGCAGGGTTATCAGCCCCAGCATTTT.

The chain has TRBV28 and TRBJ1-6; a possible D gene is TRBD1 (6 bases). Trimming left V 5 bases short and J 8 bases short, with 16 bases between. This CDR3 comprises 15 residues. The germline V gene encodes CDR1 MDHEN and CDR2 SYDVKM. This CDR3 is CASSVGQWDDSPLHF. The DNA for the CDR3 is TGTGCCAGCAGTGTCGGACAGTGGGATGATTCACCCCTCCACTTT.

V usage is TRBV30 and J usage is TRBJ2-2, with D uncertain. CDR3 length: 14 amino acids. Trimming took 3 bases from V and 3 from J, leaving 11 bases between them. Germline V gene data show CDR1 as GTSNPN and CDR2 as SVGIG (reference sequence). The CDR3, as DNA: TGTGCCTGGAGAATGATGACTGACACCGGGGAGCTGTTTTTT. Its translation: CAWRMMTDTGELFF.

The V gene is TRBV6-6, the J gene TRBJ2-3; TRBD2 aligns across 8 bases. CDR1 MNHNY and CDR2 SVGAGI come from the germline V gene (reference sequence). CDR3 size: 16 residues. The trim removed 10 bases at V and 0 bases at J, leaving 12 bases unmatched. The CDR3 loop is CATLYGGAPSTDTQYF. In nucleotides, the CDR3 is TGTGCCACCCTATACGGGGGGGCCCCAAGCACAGATACGCAGTATTTT.

The chain has TRBV29-1 and TRBJ1-1; D may be TRBD1 (6 bases). This CDR3 comprises 12 residues. Germline assignment: CDR1 SQVTM and CDR2 ANQGSEA. Trimming shortened V by 3 bases and J by 5 bases, and 10 bases separated the two germline ends. CDR3 in DNA: TGCAGCGTTGACGGGCAGGGGACTGAAGCTTTCTTT. It translates to CSVDGQGTEAFF. The full variable domain, rest sourced from reference TRBV29-1 and TRBJ1-1, is SAVISQKPSRDICQRGTSLTIQCQVDSQVTMMFWYRQQPGQSLTLIATANQGSEATYESGFVIDKFPISRPNLTFSTLTVSNMSPEDSSIYLCSVDGQGTEAFFGQGTRLTVV.

This clone was counted a single time. The gene calls are TRBV10-3 and TRBJ2-3; maybe TRBD2 (6 bases). This CDR3 is built from 14 residues. V gave up 4 bases and J gave up 0 bases, with 8 bases separating them. Germline V lookup: CDR1 ENHRY, CDR2 SYGVKD. CDR3 sequence (DNA): TGTGCCATCAGTGTCGGGACTAGCACAGATACGCAGTATTTT. Protein product: CAISVGTSTDTQYF.

V gene TRBV5-6 combines with J gene TRBJ1-4, with a possible D match to TRBD1 (5 bases). This CDR3 is built from 15 residues. Germline V gene sequence: CDR1 SGHDT, CDR2 YYEEEE. Deletions cut 4 bases from V and 3 bases from J, with 13 bases between. The CDR3 DNA sequence: TGTGCCAGCAGCACCCCGACAGCCGCTAATGAAAAACTGTTTTTT. Its protein is CASSTPTAANEKLFF.

The CDR3 region is CASSPKAPNEQFF. As DNA, the CDR3 is TGTGCCAGCAGCCCGAAAGCCCCCAATGAGCAGTTCTTC. J is TRBJ2-1 and V is TRBV5-4; D gene ambiguous. The CDR3 covers 13 residues. CDR1 and CDR2 from the germline V gene are SGHNT and YYREEE (reference sequence). Trimming took 4 bases from V and 6 from J, leaving 11 bases between them.

V and J are TRBV5-6 and TRBJ1-2; tentative D call: TRBD1 (6 bases). This CDR3 is built from 14 residues. Trimming took off 5 bases at V and 8 bases at J, with 19 bases between the two ends. Germline loops: CDR1 SGHDT, CDR2 YYEEEE. The CDR3 spells CASRGQGGRVGYTF. The CDR3 nucleotides read TGTGCCAGCAGAGGGCAAGGGGGAAGGGTAGGCTACACCTTC.

The chain recombines TRBV5-1 with TRBJ1-4, with 9 nucleotides matching TRBD1. V lost 9 bases and J lost 5; bases outside the gene matches: 11. The CDR3 totals 15 residues. Looked up from germline, CDR1 is SGHRS and CDR2 is YFSETQ. CDR3 residues: CATRDTGGGNEKLFF. The DNA for the CDR3 is TGCGCCACCAGAGATACAGGGGGCGGAAATGAAAAACTGTTTTTT.

The chain joins TRBV11-2 to TRBJ2-7, with 7 bases aligning to TRBD1. The V segment lost 5 bases and the J segment 2 bases; nucleotides outside the gene matches: 9. The CDR3 has 15 amino acids. The V gene's germline CDR1 is SGHAT and CDR2 FQNNGV. The CDR3 nucleotides read TGTGCCAGCAGCCGAGCCTCAGGGGGAGCCTACGAGCAGTACTTC. Encoded protein: CASSRASGGAYEQYF.

This clone was seen only once. This chain links TRBV6-5 with TRBJ2-2; TRBD1 aligns across 7 bases. CDR1 and CDR2 (germline): MNHEY, SVGAGI. Germline trimming cut 5 bases from V and 3 bases from J; bases unmatched to any gene: 6. The CDR3 consists of 15 residues. The CDR3 coding sequence is TGTGCCAGCAGTCTGCAGGGGGTTCACACCGGGGAGCTGTTTTTT. Protein sequence: CASSLQGVHTGELFF.

This chain connects TRBV19 to TRBJ1-3; D is unresolved. V shed 3 bases and J shed 0 bases, with 9 bases lying between them. CDR1 LNHDA and CDR2 SQIVND come from the germline V gene (reference sequence). This CDR3 contains 15 residues. The DNA of the CDR3 is TGTGCCAGTAGTATCCAGGATTACTCTGGAAACACCATATATTTT. Translated: CASSIQDYSGNTIYF.

This sequence joins TRBV11-2 and TRBJ2-7, with 11 bases aligning to TRBD2. The V and J ends lost 4 bases and 3 bases, in that order; junction bases with no gene match: 14. The CDR3 length is 18 residues. Per the germline V gene, CDR1 is SGHAT and CDR2 is FQNNGV. The CDR3 DNA reads TGTGCCAGCAGCTCAAGAATACCGGGACTAGCGGATCTCTACGAGCAGTACTTC. Its protein product is CASSSRIPGLADLYEQYF.

V gene TRBV30 combines with J gene TRBJ2-2; 13 positions agree with TRBD2. The CDR3 covers 14 residues. In germline, CDR1 is GTSNPN, CDR2 SVGIG (reference sequence). CDR3 nucleotide sequence: TGTGGTACTAGCGGGAGGGCCAAGACCGGGGAGCTGTTTTTT. Translated: CGTSGRAKTGELFF.

The count of this clone is one. The chain is built from TRBV19 and TRBJ1-6; TRBD1 matches 7 bases. Trimming cost V 11 bases and J 6 bases; bases outside gene matches: 7. This CDR3 spans 13 amino acids. The germline V gene has CDR1 LNHDA and CDR2 SQIVND (reference sequence). The CDR3, as DNA: TGTGCCGGAGGACAGGACGGTAATTCACCCCTCCACTTT. Protein product: CAGGQDGNSPLHF.

This clone was recorded a few times. This chain uses TRBV19 with TRBJ1-2; D perhaps matches TRBD1 (6 bases). This CDR3 region has 15 residues. Germline V gene lookup returns CDR1 LNHDA and CDR2 SQIVND (reference sequence). Trimming cost V 6 bases and J 0 bases, with 14 bases left between them. CDR3 DNA: TGTGCCAGTAGCGACGACGGACAGTCTAACTATGGCTACACCTTC. This sequence encodes CASSDDGQSNYGYTF.